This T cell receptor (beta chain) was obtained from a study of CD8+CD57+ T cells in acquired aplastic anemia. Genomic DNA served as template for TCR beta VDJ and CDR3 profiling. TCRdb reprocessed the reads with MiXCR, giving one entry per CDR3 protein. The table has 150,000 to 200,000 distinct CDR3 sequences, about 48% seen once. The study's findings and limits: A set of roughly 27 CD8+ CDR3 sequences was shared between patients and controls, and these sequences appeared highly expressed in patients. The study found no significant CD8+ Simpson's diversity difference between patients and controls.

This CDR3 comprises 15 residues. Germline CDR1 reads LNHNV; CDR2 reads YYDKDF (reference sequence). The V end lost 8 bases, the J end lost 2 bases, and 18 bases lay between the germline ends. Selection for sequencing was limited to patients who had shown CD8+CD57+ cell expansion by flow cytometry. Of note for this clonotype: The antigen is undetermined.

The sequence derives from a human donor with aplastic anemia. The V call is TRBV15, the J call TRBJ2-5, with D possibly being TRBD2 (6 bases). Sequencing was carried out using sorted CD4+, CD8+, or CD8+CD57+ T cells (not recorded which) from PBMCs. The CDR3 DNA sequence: TGTGCCACCGGCGGGACGGGCCAAGGTCAAGAGACCCAGTACTTC. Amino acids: CATGGTGQGQETQYF.